One sample yielded the 5 T cell receptor beta chains listed below, sequenced in a study of blood T cell repertoires in COVID-19. Some clones are missing from TCRdb's copy, which holds only in-frame ones; the method was immunoSEQ multiplex PCR. The data contain about 200,000 clones, roughly 80% of them singletons. Sequencing was done on a sample of peripheral blood. These receptors were taken from an elderly woman with acute or convalescent COVID-19.

CDR3 nucleotides: TGCGCCAGCAGCCGGGACAGTAGCACAGATACGCAGTATTTT. Translation: CASSRDSSTDTQYF. V usage is TRBV5-1 and J usage is TRBJ2-3, with TRBD1 identical over 7 bases. CDR1 is SGHRS, CDR2 YFSETQ, per germline. V was clipped by 4 bases and J by 0 bases; unmatched bases: 2. The CDR3 length is 14 residues. Full variable domain (outside the CDR3, taken from reference TRBV5-1 and TRBJ2-3): KAGVTQTPRYLIKTRGQQVTLSCSPISGHRSVSWYQQTPGQGLQFLFEYFSETQRNKGNFPGRFSGRQFSNSRSEMNVSTLELGDSALYLCASSRDSSTDTQYFGPGTRLTVL.

The chain links TRBV28 to TRBJ1-2; D might be TRBD1 (6 bases). The CDR3 spans 13 residues. Germline assignment: CDR1 MDHEN and CDR2 SYDVKM. V was trimmed by 4 bases and J by 8 bases, leaving 14 bases between them. The CDR3 reads CASSSHTDRGYTF. The CDR3 DNA reads TGTGCCAGCAGTTCCCACACCGACAGGGGCTACACCTTC.

V gene TRBV5-4 combines with J gene TRBJ2-2, with 8 bases aligning to TRBD2. This CDR3 comprises 14 residues. V was pared by 1 base and J by 7 bases, with 3 bases of the junction left unmatched. In germline, CDR1 is SGHNT, CDR2 YYREEE (reference sequence). CDR3 bases: TGTGCCAGCAGCTTGACGGGAGGGGGCGGGGAGCTGTTTTTT. As protein: CASSLTGGGGELFF.

The V call is TRBV28, the J call TRBJ2-7; 12 positions agree with TRBD2. The V and J ends lost 5 bases and 4 bases, in that order; junction bases with no gene match: 6. The CDR3 contains 15 residues. From germline, CDR1 is MDHEN and CDR2 SYDVKM. The CDR3 sequence: CASSPSGLAGYEQYF. CDR3 DNA sequence: TGTGCCAGCAGTCCCTCAGGACTAGCGGGATACGAGCAGTACTTC. Based on the CDR3 plus reference TRBV28 and TRBJ2-7, the full variable domain is DVKVTQSSRYLVKRTGEKVFLECVQDMDHENMFWYRQDPGLGLRLIYFSYDVKMKEKGDIPEGYSVSREKKERFSLILESASTNQTSMYLCASSPSGLAGYEQYFGPGTRLTVT.

The rearrangement links TRBV2 to TRBJ1-5; 7 bases agree with TRBD1. Per germline, CDR1 SNHLY and CDR2 FYNNEI. J was trimmed by 3 bases and V by 6 bases; bases with no gene match: 8. The length of the CDR3 is 15 residues. This chain's CDR3 is CASSRDSSNNQPQHF. The CDR3 nucleotides are TGTGCCAGCAGCCGGGACAGCAGTAACAATCAGCCCCAGCATTTT.